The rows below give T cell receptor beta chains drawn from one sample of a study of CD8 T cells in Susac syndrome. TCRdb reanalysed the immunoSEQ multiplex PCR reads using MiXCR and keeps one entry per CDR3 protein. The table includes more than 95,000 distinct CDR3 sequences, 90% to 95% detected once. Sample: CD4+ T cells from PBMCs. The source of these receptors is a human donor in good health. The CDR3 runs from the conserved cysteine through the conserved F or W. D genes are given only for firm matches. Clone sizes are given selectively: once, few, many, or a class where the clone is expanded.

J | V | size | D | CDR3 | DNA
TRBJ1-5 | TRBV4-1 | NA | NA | CASSAHEASNQPQHF | TGCGCCAGCAGCGCCCACGAAGCTAGCAATCAGCCTCAGCATTTT
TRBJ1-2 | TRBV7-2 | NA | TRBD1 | CASSRDSYYGYTF | TGTGCCAGCAGCCGGGACAGTTACTATGGCTACACCTTC
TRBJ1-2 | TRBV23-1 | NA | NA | CASSQSSGRLYGYTF | TGCGCCAGCAGTCAATCCTCCGGACGGTTGTATGGCTACACCTTC
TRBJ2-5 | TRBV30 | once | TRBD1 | CAWSGGQGQETQYF | TGTGCCTGGAGTGGGGGACAGGGCCAAGAGACCCAGTACTTC
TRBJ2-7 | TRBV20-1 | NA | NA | CSASFPSGPSYEQYF | TGCAGTGCTAGTTTCCCCTCGGGTCCCTCCTACGAGCAGTACTTC
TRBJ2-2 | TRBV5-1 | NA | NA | CASSLDPDTGELFF | TGCGCCAGCAGCTTGGACCCGGACACCGGGGAGCTGTTTTTT
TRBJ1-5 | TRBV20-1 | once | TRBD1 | CSARDSRQGDNQPQHF | TGCAGTGCTAGAGATAGTCGTCAGGGGGACAATCAGCCCCAGCATTTT
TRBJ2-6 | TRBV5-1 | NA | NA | CASSLVLALANVLTF | TGCGCCAGCAGCTTGGTTCTAGCCTTGGCCAACGTCCTGACTTTC
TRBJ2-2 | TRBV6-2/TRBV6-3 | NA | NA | CASREKRRGQSGELFF | TGTGCCAGCAGGGAGAAACGGAGGGGTCAAAGCGGGGAGCTGTTTTTT
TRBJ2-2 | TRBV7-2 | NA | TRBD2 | CASNHGLAAWGGELFF | TGTGCCAGCAACCATGGCCTAGCGGCTTGGGGCGGGGAGCTGTTTTTT
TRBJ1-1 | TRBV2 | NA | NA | CASIRQMNTEAFF | TGTGCCAGCATAAGACAGATGAACACTGAAGCTTTCTTT
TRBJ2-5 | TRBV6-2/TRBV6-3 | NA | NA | CASSPRLKQETQYF | TGTGCCAGCAGTCCACGGCTGAAACAAGAGACCCAGTACTTC
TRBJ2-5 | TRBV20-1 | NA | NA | CSAPHPYQETQYF | TGCAGTGCTCCGCACCCGTACCAAGAGACCCAGTACTTC
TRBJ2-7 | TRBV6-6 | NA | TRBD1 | CASTSGTGREQYF | TGTGCCAGCACTTCCGGGACAGGCCGTGAGCAGTACTTC
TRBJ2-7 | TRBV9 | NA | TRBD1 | CASSPRDRSSYEQYF | TGTGCCAGCAGTCCCCGGGACAGGAGCTCCTACGAGCAGTACTTC
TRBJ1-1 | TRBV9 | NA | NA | CASSVGPVKGTEAFF | TGTGCCAGCAGCGTAGGACCGGTGAAGGGGACTGAAGCTTTCTTT